These 20 T cell receptor beta chains were all obtained from the same sample, sequenced in a study of identical twins. TCRdb re-called the 5' RACE reads through MiXCR, storing one row per CDR3 protein. The data hold a few hundred thousand distinct CDR3 sequences, with around 20% observed a single time. The sequencing input was naive T cells sorted from blood. Every receptor here comes from a man aged 45 to 65 in good health.

This chain connects TRBV9 to TRBJ1-1; 8 bases map to TRBD1. V shed 0 bases, J shed 5 bases, and the junction held 6 bases outside the gene matches. The germline V gene has CDR1 SGDLS and CDR2 YYNGEE. This CDR3 spans 15 amino acids. The CDR3 region has the DNA TGTGCCAGCAGCGTAGGACCAGGGGGCAGGACTGAAGCTTTCTTT. Residues: CASSVGPGGRTEAFF.

This clonotype was recorded many times. The J gene is TRBJ1-6, the V gene TRBV5-1, with no clear D. Germline CDR1 and CDR2: SGHRS and YFSETQ. The CDR3 length is 14 residues. The V end was cut by 5 bases, the J end by 8 bases, with 14 bases between. The CDR3 coding sequence is TGCGCCAGCAGACTCGAGATCCAGGATTCACCCCTCCACTTT. Translation gives CASRLEIQDSPLHF. Full variable domain (remainder filled in from reference TRBV5-1 and TRBJ1-6): KAGVTQTPRYLIKTRGQQVTLSCSPISGHRSVSWYQQTPGQGLQFLFEYFSETQRNKGNFPGRFSGRQFSNSRSEMNVSTLELGDSALYLCASRLEIQDSPLHFGNGTRLTVT.

The rearrangement uses TRBV12-3 or TRBV12-4 and TRBJ2-1, with TRBD2 matching 7 bases. The CDR3 length is 15 residues. Unmatched junction bases numbered 6, after V lost 5 bases and J lost 2 bases. In DNA form, the CDR3 reads TGTGCCAGCAGTCCACAGCGGGGACCCTACAATGAGCAGTTCTTC. Translating it yields CASSPQRGPYNEQFF.

V and J are TRBV28 and TRBJ1-5; TRBD1 agrees at 7 bases. The J segment lost 1 base and the V segment lost 8 bases, leaving 5 bases of the junction unmatched. Germline lookup yields CDR1 MDHEN and CDR2 SYDVKM. The CDR3 sequence is 14 residues long. The CDR3 spells CASGQGGSNQPQHF. CDR3 nucleotide sequence: TGTGCCAGCGGTCAGGGGGGAAGCAATCAGCCCCAGCATTTT.

V and J are TRBV15 and TRBJ2-7; TRBD1 agrees at 10 bases. The V and J ends lost 4 bases and 6 bases, in that order; junction bases with no gene match: 6. This CDR3 contains 14 residues. Germline V gene lookup returns CDR1 LNHNV and CDR2 YYDKDF (reference sequence). CDR3 region: CATSIRDRGLEQYF. CDR3 nucleotide sequence: TGTGCCACCAGCATCCGGGACAGGGGCCTCGAGCAGTACTTC.

The chain uses TRBV29-1 and TRBJ2-7; either TRBD1 or TRBD2 may fit D (5 bases each). Deletions cut 4 bases from V and 7 bases from J, with 17 bases between. CDR1 SQVTM and CDR2 ANQGSEA come from the germline V gene. The CDR3 totals 13 residues. CDR3 amino acids: CSVGTGTLGEQYF. CDR3 DNA sequence: TGCAGCGTTGGAACCGGGACCTTGGGAGAGCAGTACTTC.

V usage is TRBV7-9 and J usage is TRBJ2-7; weak D call: TRBD1 (5 bases). Trimming pared 5 bases from V and 3 bases from J, leaving 14 bases between. Germline V gene lookup returns CDR1 SEHNR and CDR2 FQNEAQ (reference sequence). This CDR3 is built from 14 residues. Here the CDR3 reads CASSPRAGNYEQYF. The CDR3, as DNA: TGTGCCAGCAGCCCCCGGGCAGGGAACTACGAGCAGTACTTC.

This clonotype has a handful of counts. CDR3 region: CASTRGGTEAFF. The CDR3 bases are TGTGCCAGCACGCGAGGGGGGACTGAAGCTTTCTTT. J is TRBJ1-1 and V is TRBV28; D might be TRBD1 (6 bases). CDR1 is MDHEN and CDR2 is SYDVKM in the germline V gene. V was pared by 7 bases and J by 5 bases, with 11 bases between. The CDR3 spans 12 residues. The variable domain in full, with the rest retrieved from reference TRBV28 and TRBJ1-1, is DVKVTQSSRYLVKRTGEKVFLECVQDMDHENMFWYRQDPGLGLRLIYFSYDVKMKEKGDIPEGYSVSREKKERFSLILESASTNQTSMYLCASTRGGTEAFFGQGTRLTVV.

This chain connects TRBV7-9 to TRBJ1-4; TRBD1 might be the D (5 bases). The CDR3 is 15 amino acids. Germline V gives CDR1 SEHNR, CDR2 FQNEAQ (reference sequence). V lost 1 base, J lost 7 bases, and 13 bases lay in between. In DNA, the CDR3 is TGTGCCAGCAGCTTAGATGGAAGGGGCGGTGAAAAACTGTTTTTT. This sequence encodes CASSLDGRGGEKLFF. Looking up the rest from reference TRBV7-9 and TRBJ1-4 gives the full variable domain: DTGVSQNPRHKITKRGQNVTFRCDPISEHNRLYWYRQTLGQGPEFLTYFQNEAQLEKSRLLSDRFSAERPKGSFSTLEIQRTEQGDSAMYLCASSLDGRGGEKLFFGSGTQLSVL.

The genes are TRBV28 and TRBJ2-1; 8 bases line up with TRBD2. The CDR3 runs 13 residues. Germline CDR1 and CDR2: MDHEN and SYDVKM. The trim removed 4 bases at V and 8 bases at J, leaving 4 bases unmatched. The CDR3 region is CASSSGGLDEQFF. The CDR3 DNA follows: TGTGCCAGCAGTTCGGGGGGGCTTGATGAGCAGTTCTTC.

This clonotype was seen ten or more times. In DNA form, the CDR3 reads TGTGCCAGCAGTGACGACAGGGGGCCGCTCTATGGCTACACCTTC. Its translation: CASSDDRGPLYGYTF. This chain connects TRBV28 to TRBJ1-2; 10 nucleotides agree with TRBD1. V shed 5 bases and J 4 bases; nucleotides not matched to a gene: 7. Germline assignment: CDR1 MDHEN and CDR2 SYDVKM. The length of the CDR3 is 15 residues.

This clonotype was detected only a few times. The chain couples TRBV5-1 to TRBJ2-7, with TRBD2 matching 10 bases. CDR1 is SGHRS and CDR2 is YFSETQ in the germline V gene. The CDR3 covers 14 residues. Trimming cost V 4 bases and J 3 bases; bases outside gene matches: 4. CDR3 in DNA: TGCGCCAGCAGCACTGGGACTAGCGTCTACGAGCAGTACTTC. It encodes CASSTGTSVYEQYF.

The rearrangement links TRBV7-2 to TRBJ2-7; 7 positions match TRBD1. Trimming cost V 5 bases and J 3 bases; bases outside gene matches: 7. The germline gives CDR1 SGHTA, CDR2 FQGNSA. This CDR3 region has 14 residues. This CDR3 is CASSGWDSHYEQYF. Here the CDR3 DNA reads TGTGCCAGCAGCGGGTGGGACAGCCACTACGAGCAGTACTTC.

This clonotype came up many times. The gene calls are TRBV5-1 and TRBJ1-2; no firm D call. V was cut by 4 bases and J by 0 bases, with 4 bases left in between. This CDR3 comprises 12 residues. CDR1 is SGHRS, CDR2 YFSETQ, per germline. CDR3: CASSRSNYGYTF. CDR3 bases: TGCGCCAGCAGCCGATCTAACTATGGCTACACCTTC.

This clonotype was counted between two and nine times. CDR3 loop: CASSPEHSGELFF. Here the CDR3 DNA reads TGTGCCAGCAGCCCAGAACACAGCGGGGAGCTGTTTTTT. This sequence joins TRBV7-7 and TRBJ2-2; no definite D call. The CDR3 consists of 13 residues. Germline loops: CDR1 SSHAT, CDR2 FNYEAQ (reference sequence). V dropped 5 bases and J dropped 7 bases, with 11 bases sitting between them.

In this sample, this clonotype turned up a few times. V and J are TRBV4-3 and TRBJ2-5; D unresolved. This CDR3 region has 13 residues. CDR1 is LGHNA and CDR2 is YSLEER in the germline V gene. The ends were cut back, 0 bases at V and 5 bases at J, with 7 bases in the middle. The CDR3 bases are TGCGCCAGCAGCCAAGATGGGCGGGAGACCCAGTACTTC. Its translation: CASSQDGRETQYF.

This clonotype appeared many times. The chain links TRBV20-1 to TRBJ2-7, with a weak D call TRBD1 (6 bases). CDR3 length equals 15 residues. CDR1 and CDR2 from the germline V gene are DFQATT and SNEGSKA (reference sequence). V gave up 0 bases and J gave up 4 bases, with 16 bases separating them. The chain's CDR3 is CSARDLAGVFYEQYF. The CDR3 nucleotides are TGCAGTGCTAGAGATCTCGCAGGGGTCTTTTACGAGCAGTACTTC.

V is TRBV2 and J is TRBJ2-7; 7 bases line up with TRBD1. The CDR3 has 13 amino acids. Germline CDR1 and CDR2: SNHLY and FYNNEI. J was trimmed by 4 bases and V by 4 bases; bases with no gene match: 4. The CDR3: CASSATGWYEQYF. The CDR3 DNA reads TGTGCCAGCAGTGCGACAGGGTGGTACGAGCAGTACTTC.

In this sample, this clonotype turned up a few times. The rearrangement links TRBV28 to TRBJ2-1, with D tentatively TRBD1 (5 bases). V gave up 5 bases and J gave up 2 bases, with 16 bases separating them. The CDR3 totals 16 residues. Germline CDR1 is MDHEN and CDR2 is SYDVKM. The CDR3, as DNA: TGTGCCAGCAGTGCTGCGCAGGGAACCCCCTACAATGAGCAGTTCTTC. It translates to CASSAAQGTPYNEQFF.

This clonotype was seen repeatedly, ten times or more. V is TRBV4-1 and J is TRBJ2-1; TRBD1 might be the D (5 bases). CDR3 size: 14 residues. V was cut by 0 bases and J by 15 bases, with 18 bases left in between. Looked up from germline, CDR1 is MGHRA and CDR2 is YSYEKL. For the CDR3, the DNA is TGCGCCAGCAGCCAAGAAGGTGGGGTCAGGGAACCGTTCTTC. It specifies CASSQEGGVREPFF.